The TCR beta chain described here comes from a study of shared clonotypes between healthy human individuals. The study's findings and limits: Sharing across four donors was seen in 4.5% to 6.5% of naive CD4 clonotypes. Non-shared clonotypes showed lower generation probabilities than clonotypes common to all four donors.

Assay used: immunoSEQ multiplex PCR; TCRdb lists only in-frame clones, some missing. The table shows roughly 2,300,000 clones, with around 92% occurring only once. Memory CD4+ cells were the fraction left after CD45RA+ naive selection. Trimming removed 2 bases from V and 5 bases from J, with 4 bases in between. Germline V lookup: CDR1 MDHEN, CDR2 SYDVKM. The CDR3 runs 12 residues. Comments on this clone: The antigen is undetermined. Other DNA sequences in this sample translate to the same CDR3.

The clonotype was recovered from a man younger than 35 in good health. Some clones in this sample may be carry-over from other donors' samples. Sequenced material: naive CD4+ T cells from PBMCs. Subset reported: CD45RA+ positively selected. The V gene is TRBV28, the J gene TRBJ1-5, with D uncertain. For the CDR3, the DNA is TGTGCCAGCAGTTTACGGGATCAGCCCCAGCATTTT. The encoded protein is CASSLRDQPQHF.